This T cell receptor beta chain was recorded in a study of blood T cells in healthy people across ages. Total RNA, at least 6 micrograms per sample, came from PBMCs. The sample holds a few counts of this clonotype. Together with a sample-barcoded 5' primer, a J-beta primer mix was included in a second PCR lasting about 7 to 11 cycles. Using its own MiXCR run on the 5' RACE reads, TCRdb lists one record per CDR3 protein. The sample carries 650,000 to 700,000 distinct CDR3 sequences, roughly 32% recorded once. This CDR3 has 13 residues. In germline, CDR1 is SNHLY, CDR2 FYNNEI. Trimming stripped 5 bases from V and 4 bases from J, with 11 bases between.

The material sequenced was blood. The TCR was taken from a woman older than 75 in good health. This chain links TRBV2 with TRBJ1-2; D is uncertain. The CDR3 nucleotides read TGTGCCAGCAGTTCCGGGAGGGTCTATGGCTACACCTTC. Translation: CASSSGRVYGYTF.